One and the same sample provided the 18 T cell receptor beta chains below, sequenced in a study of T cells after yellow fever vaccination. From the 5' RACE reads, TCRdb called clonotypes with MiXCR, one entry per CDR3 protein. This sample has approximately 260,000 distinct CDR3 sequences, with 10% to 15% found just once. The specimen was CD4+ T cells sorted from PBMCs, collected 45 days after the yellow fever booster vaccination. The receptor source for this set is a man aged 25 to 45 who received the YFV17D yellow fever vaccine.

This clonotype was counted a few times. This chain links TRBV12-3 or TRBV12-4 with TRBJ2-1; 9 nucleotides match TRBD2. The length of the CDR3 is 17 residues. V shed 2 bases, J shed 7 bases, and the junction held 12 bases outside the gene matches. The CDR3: CASSLRQGAGGGNEQFF. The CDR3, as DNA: TGTGCCAGCAGTTTACGCCAAGGCGCGGGAGGGGGTAATGAGCAGTTCTTC.

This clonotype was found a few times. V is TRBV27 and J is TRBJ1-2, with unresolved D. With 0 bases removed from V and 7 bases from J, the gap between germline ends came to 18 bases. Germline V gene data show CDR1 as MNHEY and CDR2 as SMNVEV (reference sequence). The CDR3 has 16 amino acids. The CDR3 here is CASSLSFPGMGSGYTF. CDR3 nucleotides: TGTGCCAGCAGTTTATCCTTCCCGGGGATGGGAAGTGGCTACACCTTC.

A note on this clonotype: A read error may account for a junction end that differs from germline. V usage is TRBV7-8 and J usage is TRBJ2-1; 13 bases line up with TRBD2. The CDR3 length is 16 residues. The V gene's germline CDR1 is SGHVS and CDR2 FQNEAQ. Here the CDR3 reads CAISPTGLAGLNEQFF. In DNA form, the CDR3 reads TGTGCCATCAGCCCCACGGGACTAGCGGGACTGAATGAGCAGTTCTTC.

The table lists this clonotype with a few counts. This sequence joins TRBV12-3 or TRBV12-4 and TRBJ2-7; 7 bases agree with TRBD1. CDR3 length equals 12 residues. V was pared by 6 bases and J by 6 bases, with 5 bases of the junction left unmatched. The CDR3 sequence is CASRLRQGEQYF. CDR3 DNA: TGTGCCAGCAGATTACGACAGGGCGAGCAGTACTTC.

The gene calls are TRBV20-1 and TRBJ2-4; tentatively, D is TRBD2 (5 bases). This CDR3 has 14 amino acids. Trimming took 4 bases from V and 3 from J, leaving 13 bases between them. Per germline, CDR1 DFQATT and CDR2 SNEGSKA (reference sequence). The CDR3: CSATSRLYKNIQYF. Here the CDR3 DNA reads TGCAGTGCTACTAGCCGATTATACAAAAACATTCAGTACTTC.

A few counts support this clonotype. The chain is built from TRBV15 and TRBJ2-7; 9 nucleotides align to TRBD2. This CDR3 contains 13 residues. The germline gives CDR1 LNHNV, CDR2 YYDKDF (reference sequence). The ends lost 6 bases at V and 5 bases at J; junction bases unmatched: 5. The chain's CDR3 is CATRREGRHEQYF. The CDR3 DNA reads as TGTGCCACCAGGCGGGAGGGCCGCCACGAGCAGTACTTC.

The CDR3 here is CSASPGTGDEKLFF. CDR3 DNA: TGCAGTGCTAGTCCCGGGACAGGGGACGAAAAACTGTTTTTT. V usage is TRBV20-1 and J usage is TRBJ1-4, with 10 bases fitting TRBD1. The CDR3 is 14 amino acids. Looked up from germline, CDR1 is DFQATT and CDR2 is SNEGSKA (reference sequence). With V trimmed by 3 bases and J by 8 bases, 6 bases remained unmatched.

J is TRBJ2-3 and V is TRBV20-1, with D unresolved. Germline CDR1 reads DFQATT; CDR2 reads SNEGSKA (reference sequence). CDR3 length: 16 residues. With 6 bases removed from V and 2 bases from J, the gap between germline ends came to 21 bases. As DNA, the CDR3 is TGCAGTGCGTCCCCCTCAATCGCTACTTCCACAGATACGCAGTATTTT. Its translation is CSASPSIATSTDTQYF.

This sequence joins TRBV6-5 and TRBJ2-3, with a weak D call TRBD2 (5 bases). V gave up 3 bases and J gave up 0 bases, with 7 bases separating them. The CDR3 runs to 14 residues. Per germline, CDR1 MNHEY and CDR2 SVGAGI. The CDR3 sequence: CASSYTGSTDTQYF. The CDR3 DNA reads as TGTGCCAGCAGTTATACGGGGAGCACAGATACGCAGTATTTT.

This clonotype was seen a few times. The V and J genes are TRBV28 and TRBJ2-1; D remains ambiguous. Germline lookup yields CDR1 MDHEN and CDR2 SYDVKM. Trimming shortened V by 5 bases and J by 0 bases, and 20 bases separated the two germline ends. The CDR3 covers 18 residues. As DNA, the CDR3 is TGTGCCAGCAGTCACGGACCCTTTTCGGGCTCCTCCTACAATGAGCAGTTCTTC. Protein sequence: CASSHGPFSGSSYNEQFF.

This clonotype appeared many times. The CDR3 protein is CSASGVLTDTQYF. As DNA, the CDR3 is TGCAGCGCCTCGGGAGTCCTTACAGATACGCAGTATTTT. The chain recombines TRBV29-1 with TRBJ2-3; maybe TRBD2 (6 bases). Germline V CDR1 and CDR2: SQVTM, ANQGSEA. Trimming pared 7 bases from V and 3 bases from J, leaving 14 bases between. The CDR3 length is 13 residues.

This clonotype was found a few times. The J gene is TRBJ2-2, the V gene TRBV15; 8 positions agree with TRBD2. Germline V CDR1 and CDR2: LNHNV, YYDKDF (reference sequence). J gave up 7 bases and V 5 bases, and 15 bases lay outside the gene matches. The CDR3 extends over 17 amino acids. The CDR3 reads CATSPQALAGRSGELFF. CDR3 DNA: TGTGCCACCAGCCCCCAGGCTTTAGCGGGACGGAGCGGGGAGCTGTTTTTT.

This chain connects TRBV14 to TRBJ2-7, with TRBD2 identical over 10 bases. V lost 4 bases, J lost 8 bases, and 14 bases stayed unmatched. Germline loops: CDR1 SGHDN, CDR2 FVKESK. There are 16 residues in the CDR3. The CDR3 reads CASSRRWLAGAVKQYF. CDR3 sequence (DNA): TGTGCCAGCAGCCGCCGATGGCTAGCGGGAGCGGTGAAGCAGTACTTC.

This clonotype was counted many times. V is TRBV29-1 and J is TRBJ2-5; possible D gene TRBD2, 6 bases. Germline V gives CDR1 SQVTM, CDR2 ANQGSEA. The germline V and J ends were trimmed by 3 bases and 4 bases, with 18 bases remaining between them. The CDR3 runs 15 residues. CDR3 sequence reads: CSVDTPAGFGETQYF. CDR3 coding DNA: TGCAGCGTTGACACGCCGGCGGGGTTTGGAGAGACCCAGTACTTC.

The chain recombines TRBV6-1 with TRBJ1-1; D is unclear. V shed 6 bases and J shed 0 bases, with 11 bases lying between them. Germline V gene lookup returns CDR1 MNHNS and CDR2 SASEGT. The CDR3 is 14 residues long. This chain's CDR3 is CASRTAGMNTEAFF. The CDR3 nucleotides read TGTGCCAGCAGGACCGCCGGTATGAACACTGAAGCTTTCTTT.

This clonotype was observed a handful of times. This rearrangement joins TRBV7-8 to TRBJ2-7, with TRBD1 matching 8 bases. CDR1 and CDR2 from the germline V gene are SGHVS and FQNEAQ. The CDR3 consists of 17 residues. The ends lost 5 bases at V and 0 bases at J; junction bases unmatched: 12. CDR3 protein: CASSPSTGGFSSYEQYF. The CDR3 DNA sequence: TGTGCCAGCAGCCCCTCTACAGGGGGGTTTAGCTCCTACGAGCAGTACTTC.

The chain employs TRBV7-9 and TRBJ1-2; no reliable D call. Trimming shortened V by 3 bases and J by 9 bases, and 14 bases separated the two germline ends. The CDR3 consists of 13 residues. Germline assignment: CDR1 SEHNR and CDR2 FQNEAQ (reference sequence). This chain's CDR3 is CASSFPLRERYTF. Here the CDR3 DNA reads TGTGCCAGCAGCTTTCCCTTGCGGGAGCGCTACACCTTC.

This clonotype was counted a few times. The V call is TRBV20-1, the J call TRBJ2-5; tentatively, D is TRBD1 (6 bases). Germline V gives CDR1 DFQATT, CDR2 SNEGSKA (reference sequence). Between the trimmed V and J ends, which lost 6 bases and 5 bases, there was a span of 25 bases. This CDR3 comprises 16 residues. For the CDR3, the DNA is TGCAGTGCGGGACCATGGGACACAAGGTTTGAGGAGACCCAGTACTTC. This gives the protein CSAGPWDTRFEETQYF.